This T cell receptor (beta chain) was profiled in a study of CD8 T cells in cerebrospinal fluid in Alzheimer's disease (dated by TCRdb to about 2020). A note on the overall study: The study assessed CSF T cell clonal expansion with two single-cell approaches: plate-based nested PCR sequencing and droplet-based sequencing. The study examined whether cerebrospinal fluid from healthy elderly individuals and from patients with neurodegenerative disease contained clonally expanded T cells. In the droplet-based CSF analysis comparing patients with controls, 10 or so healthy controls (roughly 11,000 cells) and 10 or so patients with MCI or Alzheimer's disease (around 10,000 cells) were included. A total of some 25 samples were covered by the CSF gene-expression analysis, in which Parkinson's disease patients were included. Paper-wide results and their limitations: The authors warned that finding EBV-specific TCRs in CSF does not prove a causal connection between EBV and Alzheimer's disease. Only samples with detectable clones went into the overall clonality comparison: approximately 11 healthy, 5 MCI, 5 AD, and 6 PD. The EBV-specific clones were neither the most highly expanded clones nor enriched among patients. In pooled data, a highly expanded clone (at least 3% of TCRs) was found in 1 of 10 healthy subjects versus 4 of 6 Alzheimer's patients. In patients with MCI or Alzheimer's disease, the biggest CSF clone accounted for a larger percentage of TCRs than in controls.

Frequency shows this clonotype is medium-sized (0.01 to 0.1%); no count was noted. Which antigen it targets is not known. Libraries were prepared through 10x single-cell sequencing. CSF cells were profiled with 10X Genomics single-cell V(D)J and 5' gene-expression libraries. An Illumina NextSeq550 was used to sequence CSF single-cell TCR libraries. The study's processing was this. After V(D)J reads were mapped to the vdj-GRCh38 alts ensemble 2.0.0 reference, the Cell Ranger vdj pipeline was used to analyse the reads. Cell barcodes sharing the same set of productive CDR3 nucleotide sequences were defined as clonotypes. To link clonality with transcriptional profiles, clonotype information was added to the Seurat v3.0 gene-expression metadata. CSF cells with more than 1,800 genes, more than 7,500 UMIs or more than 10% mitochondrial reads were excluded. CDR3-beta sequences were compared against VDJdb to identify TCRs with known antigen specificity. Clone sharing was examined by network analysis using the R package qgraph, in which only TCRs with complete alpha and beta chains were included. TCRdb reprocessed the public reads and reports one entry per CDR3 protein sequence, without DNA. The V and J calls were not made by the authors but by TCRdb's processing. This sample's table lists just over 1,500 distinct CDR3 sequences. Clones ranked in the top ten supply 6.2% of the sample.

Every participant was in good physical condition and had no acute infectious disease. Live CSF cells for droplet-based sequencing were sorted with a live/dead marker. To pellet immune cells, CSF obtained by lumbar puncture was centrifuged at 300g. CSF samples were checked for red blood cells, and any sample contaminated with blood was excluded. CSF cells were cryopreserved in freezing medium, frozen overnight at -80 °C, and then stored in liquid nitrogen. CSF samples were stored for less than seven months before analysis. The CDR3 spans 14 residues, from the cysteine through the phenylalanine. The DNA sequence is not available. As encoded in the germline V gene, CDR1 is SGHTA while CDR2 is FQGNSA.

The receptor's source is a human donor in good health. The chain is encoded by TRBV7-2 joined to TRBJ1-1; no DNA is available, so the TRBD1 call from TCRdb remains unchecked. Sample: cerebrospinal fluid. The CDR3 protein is CASSTRGLSTEAFF.